A selection of T cell receptor beta chains follows, all from one sample in a study of shared clonotypes between healthy human individuals. Some clones are missing from TCRdb's copy, which holds only in-frame ones; the method was immunoSEQ multiplex PCR. The sample shows roughly 2 million clones, 90% to 97% of them seen only once. Material for sequencing was naive CD4+ T cells sorted from blood. These receptors all come from a man between 18 and 35 years old in good health. CDR3s include the opening cysteine and the closing phenylalanine or tryptophan. A D gene is named only where the DNA matches it firmly. Not every row has a clone size; where given, it reads once, few, many or a size class.

TRBJ1-5	TRBV18	.	.	CASSPGSGVQPQHF	TGTGCCAGCTCACCAGGTTCAGGGGTGCAGCCCCAGCATTTT
TRBJ2-5	TRBV28	.	TRBD2	CASRAAGGQETQYF	TGTGCCAGCAGGGCAGCGGGGGGGCAAGAGACCCAGTACTTC
TRBJ1-3	TRBV6-1	.	.	CASSEGGAGQIRISIYF	TGTGCCAGCAGTGAAGGAGGTGCTGGACAAATAAGAATCTCCATATATTTT
TRBJ2-2	TRBV6-6	.	.	CASSRDWNTGELFF	TGTGCCAGCAGTAGGGACTGGAACACCGGGGAGCTGTTTTTT
TRBJ2-2	TRBV6-5	.	TRBD1	CASSSTGGANTGELFF	TGTGCCAGCAGTTCGACAGGGGGCGCGAACACCGGGGAGCTGTTTTTT
TRBJ1-1	TRBV18	.	.	CASSPAAAVNTEAFF	TGTGCCAGCTCACCCGCGGCGGCTGTGAACACTGAAGCTTTCTTT
TRBJ1-6	TRBV6-1	.	.	CASSGLMDNSPLHF	TGTGCCAGCAGTGGGCTAATGGATAATTCACCCCTCCACTTT
TRBJ2-3	TRBV5-1	.	.	CASSLGANTDTQYF	TGCGCCAGCAGCTTGGGGGCTAACACAGATACGCAGTATTTT
TRBJ2-2	TRBV11-2	.	.	CASSLEGGTGELFF	TGTGCCAGCAGCTTAGAGGGGGGCACCGGGGAGCTGTTTTTT
TRBJ1-2	TRBV12-5	.	.	CASGLATDGNYGYTF	TGTGCTAGTGGTTTGGCGACTGACGGAAACTATGGCTACACCTTC
TRBJ1-2	TRBV2	.	TRBD1	CASSTGQGAGGYTF	TGTGCCAGCAGTACTGGACAGGGGGCAGGTGGCTACACCTTC
TRBJ1-3	TRBV10-3	.	.	CAISGTDFVSGNTIYF	TGTGCCATCAGTGGGACGGACTTCGTCTCTGGAAACACCATATATTTT
TRBJ1-2	TRBV28	.	TRBD1	CASSLFPGRGRAGYTF	TGTGCCAGCAGTTTATTCCCGGGGAGGGGGCGCGCAGGCTACACCTTC
TRBJ2-7	TRBV6-6	.	TRBD1	CASRDTGDSYEQYF	TGTGCCAGCAGAGACACAGGGGACTCCTACGAGCAGTACTTC
TRBJ1-1	TRBV7-2	.	.	CASSLDQQNTEAFF	TGTGCCAGCAGCTTAGATCAACAGAACACTGAAGCTTTCTTT
TRBJ2-3	TRBV5-1	.	TRBD1	CASSLGQGVGTDTQYF	TGCGCCAGCAGCTTAGGACAGGGGGTAGGAACAGATACGCAGTATTTT
TRBJ2-3	TRBV6-1	.	.	CASSEAPGSPTDTQYF	TGTGCCAGCAGTGAAGCTCCAGGGAGCCCCACAGATACGCAGTATTTT
TRBJ2-5	TRBV7-6	.	TRBD2	CASSFTSGAQETQYF	TGTGCCAGCAGCTTTACTAGCGGGGCCCAAGAGACCCAGTACTTC
TRBJ2-5	TRBV11-2	.	.	CASSQPSRQETQYF	TGTGCCAGCAGCCAGCCATCGCGGCAAGAGACCCAGTACTTC
TRBJ1-2	TRBV30	few	.	CAWRPPRANGYTF	TGTGCCTGGAGGCCCCCGCGCGCGAATGGCTACACCTTC
TRBJ1-6	TRBV6-5	.	.	CASSYGGSTNSPLHF	TGTGCCAGCAGTTACGGGGGTTCTACTAATTCACCCCTCCACTTT
TRBJ2-5	TRBV5-1	.	.	CASSSWGRFGGQETQYF	TGCGCCAGCAGCTCCTGGGGCAGGTTTGGGGGCCAAGAGACCCAGTACTTC
TRBJ2-1	TRBV11-3	.	.	CASSPSRAGNEQFF	TGTGCCAGCAGCCCGAGTAGAGCGGGCAATGAGCAGTTCTTC
TRBJ2-1	TRBV5-4	.	TRBD2	CASSLGASGREHSYNEQFF	TGTGCCAGCAGCTTGGGGGCTAGCGGGAGAGAACACTCCTACAATGAGCAGTTCTTC
TRBJ2-5	TRBV7-3	.	.	CASSPHQETQYF	TGTGCCAGCAGCCCCCATCAAGAGACCCAGTACTTC
TRBJ1-4	TRBV5-5	.	.	CASRDQNNEKLFF	TGTGCCAGCAGGGATCAGAATAATGAAAAACTGTTTTTT
TRBJ2-3	TRBV10-2	.	.	CASSERRYTDTQYF	TGCGCCAGCAGTGAGAGGAGGTACACAGATACGCAGTATTTT
TRBJ2-1	TRBV5-1	.	.	CASSLDSGSYNEQFF	TGCGCCAGCAGTTTGGACTCTGGCTCCTACAATGAGCAGTTCTTC